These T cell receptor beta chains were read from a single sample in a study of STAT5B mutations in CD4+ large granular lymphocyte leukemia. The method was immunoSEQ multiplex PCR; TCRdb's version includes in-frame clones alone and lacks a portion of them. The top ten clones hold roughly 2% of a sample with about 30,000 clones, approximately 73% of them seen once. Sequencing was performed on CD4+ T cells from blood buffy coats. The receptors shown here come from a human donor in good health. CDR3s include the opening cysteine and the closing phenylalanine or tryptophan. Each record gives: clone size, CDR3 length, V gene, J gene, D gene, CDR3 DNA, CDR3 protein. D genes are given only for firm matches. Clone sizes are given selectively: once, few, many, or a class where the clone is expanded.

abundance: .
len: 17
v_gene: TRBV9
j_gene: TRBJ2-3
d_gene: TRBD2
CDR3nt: TGTGCCAGCAGCGTACTGGCAGCGGGAGCCCGCACAGATACGCAGTATTTT
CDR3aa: CASSVLAAGARTDTQYF

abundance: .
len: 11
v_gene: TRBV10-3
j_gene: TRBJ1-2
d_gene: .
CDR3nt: TGTGCCACACAGGGCAACTATGGCTACACCTTC
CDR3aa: CATQGNYGYTF

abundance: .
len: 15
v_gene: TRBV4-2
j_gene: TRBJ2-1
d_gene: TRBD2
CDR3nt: TGTGCCAGCAGCCAGGCCGGGACTACCATCAATGAGCAGTTCTTC
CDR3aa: CASSQAGTTINEQFF

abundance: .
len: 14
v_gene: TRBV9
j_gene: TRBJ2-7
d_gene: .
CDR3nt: TGTGCCAGCAGCGTGGGGACCTTCTCCTACGAGCAGTACTTC
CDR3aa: CASSVGTFSYEQYF

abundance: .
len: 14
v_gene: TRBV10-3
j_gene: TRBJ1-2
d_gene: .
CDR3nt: TGTGCCATCAACAAAGACAGGACTAACTATGGCTACACCTTC
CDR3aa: CAINKDRTNYGYTF

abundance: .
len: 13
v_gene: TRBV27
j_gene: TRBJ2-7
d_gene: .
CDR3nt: TGTGCCAGCAACGGGGGGCTTGCTGGGGAGCAGTACTTC
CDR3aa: CASNGGLAGEQYF

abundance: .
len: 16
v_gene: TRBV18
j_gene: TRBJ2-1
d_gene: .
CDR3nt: TGTGCCAGCTCACCCAACACGGGGGGCTCGAACAATGAGCAGTTCTTC
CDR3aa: CASSPNTGGSNNEQFF

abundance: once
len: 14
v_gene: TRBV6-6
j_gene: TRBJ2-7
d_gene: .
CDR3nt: TGTGCCAGCAGGACTGACCGGGACACCTACGAGCAGTACTTC
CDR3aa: CASRTDRDTYEQYF

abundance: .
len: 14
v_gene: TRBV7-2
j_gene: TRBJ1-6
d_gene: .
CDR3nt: TGTGCCAGCAGCTCCGTTGTGGGGAATTCACCCCTCCACTTT
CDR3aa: CASSSVVGNSPLHF

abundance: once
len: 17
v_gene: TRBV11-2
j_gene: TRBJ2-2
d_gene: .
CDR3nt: TGTGCCAGCAGCCCCCAAGGGTCTAGCGCTCCCACCGGGGAGCTGTTTTTT
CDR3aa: CASSPQGSSAPTGELFF

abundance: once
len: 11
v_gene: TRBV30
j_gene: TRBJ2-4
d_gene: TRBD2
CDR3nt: TGTGCCTGGTCCGGGGGGGACATTCAGTACTTC
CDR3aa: CAWSGGDIQYF

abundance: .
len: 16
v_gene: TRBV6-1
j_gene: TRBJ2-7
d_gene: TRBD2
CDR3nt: TGTGCCAGCAGTGGACTAGCGGGAGTATTTGGTGCCGAGCAGTACTTC
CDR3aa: CASSGLAGVFGAEQYF

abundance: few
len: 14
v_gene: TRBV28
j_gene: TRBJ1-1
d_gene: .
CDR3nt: TGTGCCAGCAGTTTACCCTTGGGGTACACTGAAGCTTTCTTT
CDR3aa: CASSLPLGYTEAFF

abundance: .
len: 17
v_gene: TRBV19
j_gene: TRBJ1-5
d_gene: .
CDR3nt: TGTGCCAGTAGTACGTCATCGGGGGGGCCCAGCAATCAGCCCCAGCATTTT
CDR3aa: CASSTSSGGPSNQPQHF

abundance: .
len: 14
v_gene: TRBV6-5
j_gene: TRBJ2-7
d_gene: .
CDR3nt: TGTGCCAGCAGTCCCTCGGGGTGGTCCTACGAGCAGTACTTC
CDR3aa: CASSPSGWSYEQYF

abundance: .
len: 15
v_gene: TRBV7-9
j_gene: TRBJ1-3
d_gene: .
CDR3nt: TGTGCCAGCAGCTTAGACGCCAGCTCTGGAAACACCATATATTTT
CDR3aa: CASSLDASSGNTIYF

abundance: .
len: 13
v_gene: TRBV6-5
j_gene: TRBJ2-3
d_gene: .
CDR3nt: TGTGCCAGCAGACGGGACTTCACAGATACGCAGTATTTT
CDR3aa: CASRRDFTDTQYF

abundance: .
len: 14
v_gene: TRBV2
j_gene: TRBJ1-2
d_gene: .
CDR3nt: TGTGCCAGCAACCTGCTGGGCCGCCTGGATGGCTACACCTTC
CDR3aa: CASNLLGRLDGYTF

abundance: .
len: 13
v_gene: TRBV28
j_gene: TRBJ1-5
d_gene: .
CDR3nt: TGTGCCAGCAGTCCTGACAGCCTACGGCCCCAGCATTTT
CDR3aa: CASSPDSLRPQHF

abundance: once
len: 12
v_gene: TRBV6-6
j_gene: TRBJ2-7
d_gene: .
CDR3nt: TGTGCCATAGGGACTTCGTTCTACGAGCAGTACTTC
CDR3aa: CAIGTSFYEQYF

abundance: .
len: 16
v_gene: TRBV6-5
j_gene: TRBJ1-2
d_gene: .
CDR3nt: TGTGCCAGCAGTTACTCGGGGCAGCGAATCGTTGATGGCTACACCTTC
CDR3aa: CASSYSGQRIVDGYTF

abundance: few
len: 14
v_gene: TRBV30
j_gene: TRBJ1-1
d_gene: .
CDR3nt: TGTGCCTGGCGGACTTTCGGGGGGTACACTGAAGCTTTCTTT
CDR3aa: CAWRTFGGYTEAFF

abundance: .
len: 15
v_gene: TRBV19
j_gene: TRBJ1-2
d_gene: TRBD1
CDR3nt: TGTGCCAGTAGTCCCTCCGGGACAGGGGTTAGCGGCTACACCTTC
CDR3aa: CASSPSGTGVSGYTF

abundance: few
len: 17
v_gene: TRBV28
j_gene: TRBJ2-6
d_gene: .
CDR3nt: TGTGCCAGCAGTTTATTTAGCCTGAACTCTGGGGCCAACGTCCTGACTTTC
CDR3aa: CASSLFSLNSGANVLTF

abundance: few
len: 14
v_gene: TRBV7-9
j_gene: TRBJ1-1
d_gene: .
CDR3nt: TGTGCCAGCAGCTTAGGGGGGGAGTACACTGAAGCTTTCTTT
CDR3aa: CASSLGGEYTEAFF

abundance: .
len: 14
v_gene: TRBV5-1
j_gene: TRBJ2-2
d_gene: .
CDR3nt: TGCGCCAGCAGCCCGGACAGACCCACCGGGGAGCTGTTTTTT
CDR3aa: CASSPDRPTGELFF

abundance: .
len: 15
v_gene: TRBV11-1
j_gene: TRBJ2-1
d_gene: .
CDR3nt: TGTGCCAGCAGCTTGACTATCTTTTCCTACAATGAGCAGTTCTTC
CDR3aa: CASSLTIFSYNEQFF

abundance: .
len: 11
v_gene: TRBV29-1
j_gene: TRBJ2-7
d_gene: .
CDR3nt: TGCAGCGTTGAAACCGGGCGCGAGCAGTACTTC
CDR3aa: CSVETGREQYF

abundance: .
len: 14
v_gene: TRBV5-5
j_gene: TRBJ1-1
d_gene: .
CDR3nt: TGTGCCAGCAGCTTGGGGGGCGTCGACACTGAAGCTTTCTTT
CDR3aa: CASSLGGVDTEAFF

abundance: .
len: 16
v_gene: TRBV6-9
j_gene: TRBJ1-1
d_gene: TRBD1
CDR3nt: TGTGCCAGCAGTTATTGGGTAGAGACAGGGAGCACTGAAGCTTTCTTT
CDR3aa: CASSYWVETGSTEAFF

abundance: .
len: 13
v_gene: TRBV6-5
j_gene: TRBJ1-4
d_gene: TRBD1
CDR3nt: TGTGCCAGCAGGCACAGGGGGCTTGAAAAACTGTTTTTT
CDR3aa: CASRHRGLEKLFF

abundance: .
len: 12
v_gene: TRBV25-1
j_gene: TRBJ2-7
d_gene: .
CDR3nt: TGTGCCAGCACCCGTGGGGGTGGCGAGCAGTACTTC
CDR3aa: CASTRGGGEQYF

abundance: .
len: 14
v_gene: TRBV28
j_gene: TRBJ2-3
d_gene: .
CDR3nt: TGTGCCAGCAACCTAGACGTACGCACAGATACGCAGTATTTT
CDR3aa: CASNLDVRTDTQYF

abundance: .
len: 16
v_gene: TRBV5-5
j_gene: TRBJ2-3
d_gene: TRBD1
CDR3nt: TGTGCCAGCAGCGTACCCCCGGGACAGGGGACAGATACGCAGTATTTT
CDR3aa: CASSVPPGQGTDTQYF

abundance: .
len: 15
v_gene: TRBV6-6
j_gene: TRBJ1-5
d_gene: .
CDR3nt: TGTGCCAGCAGTCCAAGAGGCAGGGGAAATCAGCCCCAGCATTTT
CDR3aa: CASSPRGRGNQPQHF

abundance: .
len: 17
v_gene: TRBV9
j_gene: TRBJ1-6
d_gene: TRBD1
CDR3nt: TGTGCCAGCAGCGTAGGGACCGACAGGGGCTATAATTCACCCCTCCACTTT
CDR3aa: CASSVGTDRGYNSPLHF

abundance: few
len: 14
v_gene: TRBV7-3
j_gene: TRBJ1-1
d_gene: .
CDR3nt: TGTGCCAGCAGCTTAGCAGGGGTCGGGACTGAAGCTTTCTTT
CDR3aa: CASSLAGVGTEAFF

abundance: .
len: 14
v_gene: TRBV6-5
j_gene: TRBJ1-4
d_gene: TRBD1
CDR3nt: TGTGCCAGCAGAAACAGGGGGACTAATGAAAAACTGTTTTTT
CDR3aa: CASRNRGTNEKLFF

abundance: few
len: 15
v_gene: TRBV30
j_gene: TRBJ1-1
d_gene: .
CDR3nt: TGTGCCTGGAGTGGGGACGCGGGGGCGAGGGCTGAAGCTTTCTTT
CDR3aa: CAWSGDAGARAEAFF

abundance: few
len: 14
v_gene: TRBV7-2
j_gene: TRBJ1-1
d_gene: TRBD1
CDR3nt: TGTGCCAGCAGCCAGGACAGGTTGAACACTGAAGCTTTCTTT
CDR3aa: CASSQDRLNTEAFF

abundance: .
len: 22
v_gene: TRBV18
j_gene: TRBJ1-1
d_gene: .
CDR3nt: TGTGCCAGCTCACCGGCAACTTACTCAACAGGGTCCGGTTGGTCCCTAAGCACTGAAGCTTTCTTT
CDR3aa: CASSPATYSTGSGWSLSTEAFF

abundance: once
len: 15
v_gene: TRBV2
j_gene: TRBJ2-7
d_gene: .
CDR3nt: TGTGCCAGCAGTGAGGGTGTGGGAGTGGCCTACGAGCAGTACTTC
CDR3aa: CASSEGVGVAYEQYF

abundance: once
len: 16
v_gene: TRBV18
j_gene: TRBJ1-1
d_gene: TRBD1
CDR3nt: TGTGCCAGCTCACCCCGGGACAGGGTTAGGGGTTCTGAAGCTTTCTTT
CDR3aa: CASSPRDRVRGSEAFF

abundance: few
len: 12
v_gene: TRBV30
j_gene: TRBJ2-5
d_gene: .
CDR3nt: TGTGCCTGGAGTGTGCCCATGGGGACCCAGTACTTC
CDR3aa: CAWSVPMGTQYF

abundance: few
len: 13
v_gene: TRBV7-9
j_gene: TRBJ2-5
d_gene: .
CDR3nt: TGTGCCAGCACCTCGGACAGTCAAGAGACCCAGTACTTC
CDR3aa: CASTSDSQETQYF

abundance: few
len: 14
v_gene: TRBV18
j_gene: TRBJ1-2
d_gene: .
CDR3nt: TGTGCCAGCTCCCGGGGAGGGAGCCCTGACGGCTACACCTTC
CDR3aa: CASSRGGSPDGYTF

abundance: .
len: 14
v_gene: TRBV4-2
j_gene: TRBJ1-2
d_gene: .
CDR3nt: TGTGCCAGCAGCCAAGATCGGGGGGCCTATGGCTACACCTTC
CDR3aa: CASSQDRGAYGYTF

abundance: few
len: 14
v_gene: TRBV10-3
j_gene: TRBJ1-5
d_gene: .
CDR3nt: TGTGCCATCAGTGAGAGGACACGAGATCAGCCCCAGCATTTT
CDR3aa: CAISERTRDQPQHF